The rows below give T cell receptor beta chains drawn from one sample of a study of blood T cell repertoires in COVID-19. Clones were read by immunoSEQ multiplex PCR, and TCRdb kept only the in-frame ones, dropping some. This sample has 95,000 to 150,000 clones, with just over 85% found just once. The sample taken for sequencing was peripheral blood. Receptor source: a man aged 40-49 years with acute or convalescent COVID-19. CDR3s include the opening cysteine and the closing phenylalanine or tryptophan. The order of the fields is D gene, V gene, clone size, J gene, CDR3 protein, CDR3 DNA. A D gene is named only where the DNA matches it firmly. Clone size is shown for a subset of rows, as once, few, many or a class of expanded clone.

NA	TRBV11-3	NA	TRBJ1-1	CASSLALMNTEAFF	TGTGCCAGCAGCTTAGCCCTAATGAACACTGAAGCTTTCTTT
NA	TRBV19	NA	TRBJ1-1	CATGKGTEAFF	TGTGCCACAGGGAAGGGGACTGAAGCTTTCTTT
NA	TRBV6-4	few	TRBJ2-3	CASSDSGIATDTQYF	TGTGCCAGCAGTGACTCGGGGATAGCGACAGATACGCAGTATTTT
NA	TRBV27	NA	TRBJ2-1	CASSLRRNGNEQFF	TGTGCCAGCAGTTTAAGGAGGAATGGGAATGAGCAGTTCTTC
TRBD1	TRBV11-1	NA	TRBJ1-1	CASSFREGARTEAFF	TGTGCCAGCAGCTTCCGAGAGGGGGCGCGCACTGAAGCTTTCTTT
TRBD1	TRBV4-3	once	TRBJ2-3	CASSRNRGDTQYF	TGCGCCAGCAGCCGCAACAGGGGGGATACGCAGTATTTT
NA	TRBV30	NA	TRBJ1-5	CAFTTPSPRRNNQPQHF	TGTGCCTTTACTACCCCATCCCCTCGGCGGAACAATCAGCCCCAGCATTTT
NA	TRBV5-4	NA	TRBJ2-3	CASSFGQRTDTQYF	TGTGCCAGCAGCTTTGGACAGCGCACAGATACGCAGTATTTT
NA	TRBV9	NA	TRBJ1-2	CASSPGSGTPSGYTF	TGTGCCAGCAGCCCCGGATCAGGGACACCCTCGGGCTACACCTTC
NA	TRBV2	NA	TRBJ1-1	CASSKSTEAFF	TGTGCCAGCAGTAAGAGCACTGAAGCTTTCTTT
NA	TRBV7-3	NA	TRBJ1-5	CASSLVSQHSNQPQHF	TGTGCCAGCAGCTTAGTCTCACAACATAGCAATCAGCCCCAGCATTTT
NA	TRBV6-6	NA	TRBJ1-3	CASSYSSGRGNTIYF	TGTGCCAGCAGTTACTCTTCAGGCCGCGGAAACACCATATATTTT
NA	TRBV27	NA	TRBJ1-1	CASSPPPHRVTEAFF	TGTGCCAGCAGTCCACCCCCCCACAGGGTCACTGAAGCTTTCTTT
TRBD1	TRBV6-5	NA	TRBJ1-2	CASIPDRERKGYTF	TGTGCCAGCATTCCGGACAGGGAGCGGAAAGGCTACACCTTC
TRBD1	TRBV30	NA	TRBJ1-6	CAFRDRNSPLHF	TGTGCCTTCCGGGACAGAAATTCACCCCTCCACTTT
NA	TRBV5-6	NA	TRBJ1-1	CASSAEAGRRDTEAFF	TGTGCCAGCAGCGCGGAAGCCGGACGGCGGGACACTGAAGCTTTCTTT
NA	TRBV2	NA	TRBJ1-4	CASSEPGGPNEKLFF	TGTGCCAGCAGTGAGCCCGGGGGGCCTAATGAAAAACTGTTTTTT
NA	TRBV29-1	NA	TRBJ2-5	CSVDRDTYQETQYF	TGCAGCGTGGACCGGGACACCTACCAAGAGACCCAGTACTTC
NA	TRBV5-6	NA	TRBJ1-5	CASSGASTRNQPQHF	TGTGCCAGCAGCGGGGCCTCGACACGCAATCAGCCCCAGCATTTT
TRBD1	TRBV7-8	NA	TRBJ2-7	CASSLRDRRTYEQYF	TGTGCCAGCAGCCTACGGGACAGGCGGACCTACGAGCAGTACTTC
TRBD2	TRBV18	NA	TRBJ2-1	CASSPQGREFDEQFF	TGTGCCAGCTCACCACAGGGGCGGGAGTTCGATGAGCAGTTCTTC
NA	TRBV5-5	NA	TRBJ2-1	CASSLLATSYNEQFF	TGTGCCAGCAGCCTACTAGCTACGTCCTACAATGAGCAGTTCTTC
NA	TRBV19	NA	TRBJ1-1	CASSDRFNTEAFF	TGTGCCAGTAGTGACAGGTTCAACACTGAAGCTTTCTTT
TRBD1	TRBV5-1	NA	TRBJ2-5	CASSRGTDLLETQYF	TGCGCCAGCAGCCGAGGGACAGACCTCCTGGAGACCCAGTACTTC
NA	TRBV3-1/TRBV3-2	NA	TRBJ2-5	CASKVTGLRETQYF	TGTGCCAGCAAGGTTACAGGTTTACGAGAGACCCAGTACTTC
NA	TRBV6-6	NA	TRBJ2-3	CASSPRDTSTDTQYF	TGTGCCAGCAGTCCAAGGGACACCAGCACAGATACGCAGTATTTT
NA	TRBV30	once	TRBJ1-6	CAWNLDSRGSPLHF	TGTGCCTGGAACCTAGACAGCCGTGGGTCACCCCTCCACTTT
TRBD2	TRBV7-2	NA	TRBJ2-1	CASSPRTSGKYEQFF	TGTGCCAGCAGCCCTCGGACTAGCGGGAAATATGAGCAGTTCTTC
TRBD1	TRBV30	NA	TRBJ2-2	CAWETGETGELFF	TGTGCCTGGGAGACAGGGGAAACCGGGGAGCTGTTTTTT
NA	TRBV15	NA	TRBJ2-2	CATSSRGSGALTGELFF	TGTGCCACCAGCTCTAGAGGTTCAGGGGCGCTCACCGGGGAGCTGTTTTTT
NA	TRBV6-1	NA	TRBJ2-7	CASSDQGRLYEQYF	TGTGCCAGCAGTGATCAGGGGCGACTCTACGAGCAGTACTTC
TRBD1	TRBV5-1	NA	TRBJ1-1	CASSLAGGQGARVTEAFF	TGCGCCAGCAGCTTGGCCGGGGGACAGGGGGCCCGCGTCACTGAAGCTTTCTTT
NA	TRBV5-8	NA	TRBJ1-1	CASSLTNTLQGRDTEAFF	TGTGCCAGCAGCTTGACCAACACCCTACAGGGAAGGGACACTGAAGCTTTCTTT
NA	TRBV19	few	TRBJ1-5	CASSLSGERQPQHF	TGTGCCAGTAGCCTGAGTGGAGAGCGGCAGCCCCAGCATTTT
NA	TRBV12-5	NA	TRBJ1-1	CASGLRGGTEAFF	TGTGCTAGTGGTTTGAGAGGGGGCACTGAAGCTTTCTTT
TRBD1	TRBV3-1/TRBV3-2	NA	TRBJ2-5	CASSRAPGQGAQTQYF	TGTGCCAGCAGCCGTGCGCCGGGACAGGGGGCCCAGACCCAGTACTTC
NA	TRBV5-5	NA	TRBJ1-6	CASSLKQGPYNSPLHF	TGTGCCAGCAGCTTGAAACAGGGCCCCTATAATTCACCCCTCCACTTT
TRBD2	TRBV30	NA	TRBJ2-3	CAWSDPGLAGVISDTQYF	TGTGCCTGGAGCGACCCGGGACTAGCGGGAGTGATATCCGATACGCAGTATTTT
TRBD1	TRBV19	NA	TRBJ2-5	CASSIGGRGRGETQYF	TGTGCCAGTAGTATAGGGGGCAGGGGGCGAGGAGAGACCCAGTACTTC
TRBD1	TRBV14	NA	TRBJ2-7	CASSHGTGTYEQYF	TGTGCCAGCAGCCACGGGACAGGAACCTACGAGCAGTACTTC
TRBD1	TRBV27	few	TRBJ1-1	CASSSRQGRVNTEAFF	TGTGCCAGCAGTTCTCGACAGGGAAGGGTGAACACTGAAGCTTTCTTT
NA	TRBV1	NA	TRBJ2-1	CTSSQDPRQGYNEQFF	TGCACCAGCAGCCAAGACCCTCGACAGGGTTACAATGAGCAGTTCTTC
TRBD2	TRBV5-1	NA	TRBJ2-3	CASSELAGETDTQYF	TGCGCCAGCAGCGAACTGGCGGGGGAGACAGATACGCAGTATTTT
NA	TRBV7-9	NA	TRBJ1-1	CASSLEPGTEAFF	TGTGCCAGCAGCTTAGAGCCAGGGACTGAAGCTTTCTTT